The rows below give T cell receptor beta chains drawn from one sample of a study of T cell responses to AZD1222 COVID-19 vaccine. The method was immunoSEQ multiplex PCR; TCRdb's version includes in-frame clones alone and lacks a portion of them. In the table there are more than 95,000 clones, more than 75% of which are singletons. Sequencing was performed on peripheral blood, taken on day 0 of AZD1222 vaccination. The receptors were gathered from an adult in good health. The CDR3 runs from the conserved cysteine through the conserved F or W. A D gene is named only where the DNA matches it firmly. Size tells how often a clone was seen (once, few, many) or the class of an expanded clone, and some rows leave it out.

D gene: TRBD2; CDR3 length: 20; J gene: TRBJ2-7; clone size: -; V gene: TRBV30; CDR3 DNA: TGTGCCTGGAGGTATCGCACCCGCCGGACTAGCGGGGTTCGCGCGGGCGAGCAGTACTTC; CDR3 protein: CAWRYRTRRTSGVRAGEQYF
D gene: -; CDR3 length: 13; J gene: TRBJ2-3; clone size: -; V gene: TRBV5-1; CDR3 DNA: TGCGCCAGCAGCTTGGAAGGGTCCGGTACGCAGTATTTT; CDR3 protein: CASSLEGSGTQYF
D gene: TRBD2; CDR3 length: 15; J gene: TRBJ2-1; clone size: -; V gene: TRBV7-2; CDR3 DNA: TGTGCCAGCAGCTCGGGACTAGCGGGCTACAATGAGCAGTTCTTC; CDR3 protein: CASSSGLAGYNEQFF
D gene: -; CDR3 length: 12; J gene: TRBJ1-2; clone size: -; V gene: TRBV2; CDR3 DNA: TGTGCCAGCAGGGCAGGGGTTCATGGCTACACCTTC; CDR3 protein: CASRAGVHGYTF
D gene: -; CDR3 length: 17; J gene: TRBJ1-5; clone size: once; V gene: TRBV24-1; CDR3 DNA: TGTGCCACCAGTGATGGCCTCAGGGGTGTGAGCAATCAGCCCCAGCATTTT; CDR3 protein: CATSDGLRGVSNQPQHF
D gene: TRBD2; CDR3 length: 15; J gene: TRBJ2-7; clone size: -; V gene: TRBV6-6; CDR3 DNA: TGTGCCAGCGAAATAGGCGGGACTAGCTCCTACGAGCAGTACTTC; CDR3 protein: CASEIGGTSSYEQYF
D gene: TRBD1; CDR3 length: 13; J gene: TRBJ1-1; clone size: -; V gene: TRBV12-3/TRBV12-4; CDR3 DNA: TGTGCCAGCAGGCTACAGGGGAGCACTGAAGCTTTCTTT; CDR3 protein: CASRLQGSTEAFF
D gene: TRBD1; CDR3 length: 12; J gene: TRBJ2-5; clone size: -; V gene: TRBV3-1/TRBV3-2; CDR3 DNA: TGTGCCAGCAGCCAACCCGAGGGGGCGGCCCACTTC; CDR3 protein: CASSQPEGAAHF
D gene: -; CDR3 length: 11; J gene: TRBJ1-1; clone size: -; V gene: TRBV25-1; CDR3 DNA: TGTGCCAGCATGTGGAACACTGAAGCTTTCTTT; CDR3 protein: CASMWNTEAFF
D gene: -; CDR3 length: 14; J gene: TRBJ1-1; clone size: once; V gene: TRBV9; CDR3 DNA: TGTGCCAGCAACGAGGGGCAGATGAACACTGAAGCTTTCTTT; CDR3 protein: CASNEGQMNTEAFF
D gene: TRBD1; CDR3 length: 16; J gene: TRBJ1-5; clone size: -; V gene: TRBV18; CDR3 DNA: TGTGCCAGCTCACCGACAGGGGATTATAGCAATCAGCCCCAGCATTTT; CDR3 protein: CASSPTGDYSNQPQHF
D gene: TRBD2; CDR3 length: 16; J gene: TRBJ2-3; clone size: -; V gene: TRBV7-9; CDR3 DNA: TGTGCCAGCAGCTTAGCGTCCGGGACTAGCGGTTATACGCAGTATTTT; CDR3 protein: CASSLASGTSGYTQYF
D gene: -; CDR3 length: 15; J gene: TRBJ1-1; clone size: once; V gene: TRBV19; CDR3 DNA: TGTGCCAGTAGGGCCCTAGAAACATACAACACTGAAGCTTTCTTT; CDR3 protein: CASRALETYNTEAFF
D gene: -; CDR3 length: 12; J gene: TRBJ1-1; clone size: few; V gene: TRBV14; CDR3 DNA: TGTGCCAGCAGAACTTTGGGTACTGAAGCTTTCTTT; CDR3 protein: CASRTLGTEAFF